What follows describes a single T cell receptor beta chain. Which antigen it targets is not known. No base qualities exist here, and no much larger clone lies one base off it. Immediately after resection, surgical brain or tumor specimens were cryofrozen in liquid nitrogen, and peripheral blood cells were collected at the same time. V is shortened by 4 bases, J by 7 bases, and the region joining them spans 17 bases. CDR1 SEHNR and CDR2 FQNEAQ are derived from the germline V gene (reference sequence). The CDR3 has 14 amino acids, counting the end cysteine and phenylalanine. Solely the CDR3 DNA is kept, with 42 bases framed from the first base. The sample belongs to a study of glioma-infiltrating T cells (dated by TCRdb to 2016 to 2018). Notes on the research overall: The low-grade gliomas were WHO grade II oligodendrogliomas or astrocytomas, while the glioblastomas were WHO grade IV tumors sampled at initial diagnosis rather than at recurrent diagnosis. Glioma patients received dexamethasone for six or fewer days before surgery. Blood libraries targeted about 4- to 10-fold sequencing coverage of approximately 990,000 peripheral T cells. The study sequenced TCR alpha- and beta-chain repertoires from glioma tissue, from non-neoplastic brain tissue and from matched peripheral blood mononuclear cells. Each tissue-infiltrating repertoire was compared with the same patient's peripheral blood repertoire to measure divergence between tissue and blood T-cell populations. The paired cohort was made up of three low-grade glioma patients, 7 or 8 primary glioblastoma patients and three non-glioma patients who contributed non-neoplastic brain tissue. Broad study findings and their caveats: Very few CDR3 sequences were shared between tissue and blood, attributed to high CDR3 diversity and limited sampling. Small numbers underpinned the group comparisons: about eight glioblastoma patients, three low-grade glioma patients and three non-neoplastic patients. In non-neoplastic patients, VJ-independent divergence between tissue and blood fell below expectation, whereas in all gliomas, and especially in low-grade gliomas, the divergence rose above expectation. Patients with low tissue-blood divergence were marked by a signature set of shared blood CDR3 motifs, and this signature set was depleted in highly divergent patients.

The iRepertoire nested amplicon-rescue multiplex PCR (arm-PCR) platform was used to amplify TCR alpha and beta CDR3 regions from RNA. The input for one-step reverse transcription and amplification was about 95-450 ng of either tissue mRNA or PBMC total RNA. Following bead purification, Illumina adapters were added by a secondary multiplex PCR, and libraries between 200 and 400 bp were gel-purified. Demultiplexing relied on internal 6-nucleotide barcodes carried by the libraries. The libraries were sequenced on an Illumina MiSeq using 2x220 or 2x250 nucleotide paired-end reads. Per the original workflow: FLASH 1.2.11 was used to merge paired reads, and BWA-MEM then aligned the reads to the GRCh37 human genome before TRA and TRB reads were extracted. An IMGT-derived reference of cassette sequences and CDR3 motifs, with pseudogenes included, was used for V and J assignment. Reads were translated in three frames, and productive CDR3s were defined by a C…FGXG motif without stop codons. Clonotypes were defined as unique combinations of V-J cassette pair and CDR3 amino acid sequence. Hamming distance filtering was applied to reads, with thresholds set by the sequence error rate of each sample in mapped regions. TCRdb reran the public reads through fastp at Q25 and MiXCR, keeping productive beta chains. When rows share a CDR3 protein, they turn into one entry using the most common DNA and genes. In this record, the V and J calls reflect TCRdb's handling and not the investigators' own analysis. The sample table contains fewer than 500,000 distinct CDR3 sequences; only one count was recorded for 41% of them. The ten largest clones represent around 12% of the sample.

This TCR came from a human donor with low-grade glioma or glioblastoma, undergoing nonglioma brain surgery, or in good health (not recorded which). The rearrangement combines TRBV7-9 with TRBJ2-7, and possibly TRBD1, on 6 matching bases. The sample was glioma tissue, nonneoplastic brain tissue, or PBMCs (not recorded which). The DNA sequence reads TGTGCCAGCAGCTCATCGACAGGTCTCGGGGAGCAGTACTTC. This is translated as CASSSSTGLGEQYF.